This T cell receptor (beta chain) was profiled in a study of T cells in Graves' hyperthyroidism and ophthalmopathy. General observations from the study: Among thyroid clonotypes expanded above 0.001, most also appeared in blood.

TCR beta CDR3 sequences were amplified from RNA transcripts. Carried out on the TCR CDR3, a first-round RT-PCR used the HTBI primer set. One entry per CDR3 protein, called by TCRdb with MiXCR from the multiplex PCR reads. The sample has hundreds of thousands of distinct CDR3 sequences, 13% seen once. Worth noting for this clonotype: Its antigen is still unknown. This may be a read error: a much more frequent sequence differs by one nucleotide.

CDR1 and CDR2 from the germline V gene are DFQATT and SNEGSKA (reference sequence). The CDR3 runs to 13 residues. The V segment lost 2 bases and the J segment 7 bases; nucleotides outside the gene matches: 8. This sequence was found in a woman aged 18-35 years with Graves' hyperthyroidism. This chain joins TRBV20-1 and TRBJ2-7; 7 bases fit TRBD2. The sequencing sample was made of blood. CDR3 bases: TGCAGTGCTAGATCAGTGGGGGGGGATGAGCAGTACTTC. Its translation: CSARSVGGDEQYF.